This is a list of T cell receptor beta chains from one sample in a study of cytomegalovirus exposure and HLA in healthy donors. Here immunoSEQ multiplex PCR was the method, and the copy in TCRdb shows in-frame clones only, minus some. The sample records around 140,000 clones, approximately 84% being singletons. The material sequenced was PBMCs. These receptor sequences come from a woman aged 40 to 49 in good health and CMV-seronegative. CDR3s include the opening cysteine and the closing phenylalanine or tryptophan. A D gene is named only where the DNA matches it firmly.

cdr3_aa: CASSLAAPSYNEQFF; v_call: TRBV5-1; j_call: TRBJ2-1; d_call: .
cdr3_aa: CASSLGGQGDEKLFF; v_call: TRBV7-2; j_call: TRBJ1-4; d_call: .
cdr3_aa: CASSADRGANYGYTF; v_call: TRBV27; j_call: TRBJ1-2; d_call: TRBD1
cdr3_aa: CASSQDGQTSGANVLTF; v_call: TRBV4-3; j_call: TRBJ2-6; d_call: .
cdr3_aa: CASSSGMKVDTQYF; v_call: TRBV7-9; j_call: TRBJ2-3; d_call: .
cdr3_aa: CASSEDRLRYEQYF; v_call: TRBV2; j_call: TRBJ2-7; d_call: .
cdr3_aa: CASSLEANQPQHF; v_call: TRBV11-3; j_call: TRBJ1-5; d_call: .
cdr3_aa: CASSDQRGLNYGYTF; v_call: TRBV9; j_call: TRBJ1-2; d_call: .
cdr3_aa: CSSSFGDTEAFF; v_call: TRBV7-9; j_call: TRBJ1-1; d_call: .
cdr3_aa: CASSGGAGVTYEQYF; v_call: TRBV7-6; j_call: TRBJ2-7; d_call: TRBD2